This T cell receptor beta chain was identified in a study of shared clonotypes between healthy human individuals. Study overall: CD4 naive cells filled three plates per donor, CD4 memory three, CD8 naive two and CD8 memory one.

There were only Caucasian adults among the donors, and all lived in Nashville, Tennessee. CD45RA+ naive and CD45RA-negative memory subsets were separated from CD4+ cells. This CDR3 comprises 15 residues. Germline CDR1 and CDR2: MGHRA and YSYEKL. The ends were cut back, 0 bases at V and 1 base at J, with 10 bases in the middle. Sorted-subset replicate PCRs used 200 ng of genomic DNA. This amount corresponded to 33,000 or so T cell genomes. Data came from immunoSEQ multiplex PCR; TCRdb stores just in-frame clones and leaves some out. The sample consists of 2.5 million or so clones, approximately 94% of them appearing once.

The receptor's source is a man aged 18 to 30 in good health. V is TRBV4-1 and J is TRBJ2-7; D remains ambiguous. Material for sequencing was naive CD4+ T cells sorted from blood. As to subset: CD45RA+ positively selected. CDR3 DNA: TGCGCCAGCAGCCAAGAACCAGCCTCTTCCTACGAGCAGTACTTC. Translation: CASSQEPASSYEQYF.